The 3 T cell receptor beta chains reported below all come from one sample, sequenced in a study of T cell clones after liver transplantation. Sequencing used immunoSEQ multiplex PCR; TCRdb keeps in-frame clones, though not all of them. The table lists fewer than 20,000 clones, roughly nine tenths of them singletons. This sample comprised CD8+ T cells from blood, obtained almost 47 months after liver transplant. These receptors were taken from a human patient who received a liver transplant. Some T cells may be transferred from the graft donor.

V gene TRBV30 combines with J gene TRBJ2-7; D is unclear. CDR1 GTSNPN and CDR2 SVGIG come from the germline V gene (reference sequence). The CDR3 is made up of 15 amino acids. V lost 2 bases to trimming and J lost 7 bases, with 21 bases between them. The CDR3 protein is CAWSLSPETGKEQYF. The DNA of the CDR3 is TGTGCCTGGAGTCTCAGTCCTGAAACTGGGAAGGAGCAGTACTTC.

V and J are TRBV27 and TRBJ1-5, with a possible D match to TRBD1 (6 bases). CDR1 is MNHEY, CDR2 SMNVEV, per germline (reference sequence). The germline V and J ends were trimmed by 4 bases and 7 bases, with 14 bases remaining between them. The CDR3 loop spans 14 amino acids. CDR3: CASSSSMTGQPQHF. DNA of the CDR3: TGTGCCAGCAGTTCCTCCATGACAGGCCAGCCCCAGCATTTT.

V usage is TRBV19 and J usage is TRBJ2-3; D is possibly TRBD2 (6 bases). Germline CDR1 reads LNHDA; CDR2 reads SQIVND (reference sequence). The CDR3 length is 18 residues. The V end lost 1 base, the J end lost 2 bases, and 19 bases lay between the germline ends. CDR3 sequence reads: CASSIASTLAFNTDTQYF. In nucleotides, the CDR3 is TGTGCCAGTAGTATAGCCTCGACACTAGCTTTCAACACAGATACGCAGTATTTT. The full variable domain, in which reference TRBV19 and TRBJ2-3 provide the parts outside the CDR3, is DGGITQSPKYLFRKEGQNVTLSCEQNLNHDAMYWYRQDPGQGLRLIYYSQIVNDFQKGDIAEGYSVSREKKESFPLTVTSAQKNPTAFYLCASSIASTLAFNTDTQYFGPGTRLTVL.